This entry concerns a single T cell receptor (beta chain). This sample was included in a study of blood T cell repertoires in COVID-19. Study as a whole: PBMCs, B-cell-depleted T cells, or T cells were the source of the cDNA or gDNA that made up the material.

The assay was immunoSEQ multiplex PCR, and TCRdb's table has in-frame clones only and misses some. This sample has tens of thousands of clones; roughly 81% occur once, and the top ten carry approximately 14%. This receptor was taken from a man of 80 years or more with acute or convalescent COVID-19. Sequenced sample: peripheral blood.

CDR3 nucleotide sequence: TGTGCCGCGTCACCAGGGTTTGATCAGCCCCAGCATTTT. Translation: CAASPGFDQPQHF. The chain employs TRBV24-1 and TRBJ1-5; a weak D match, TRBD1 (5 bases). The CDR3 sequence is 13 residues long. The ends were cut back, 12 bases at V and 5 bases at J, with 16 bases in the middle. The germline V gene has CDR1 KGHDR and CDR2 SFDVKD.